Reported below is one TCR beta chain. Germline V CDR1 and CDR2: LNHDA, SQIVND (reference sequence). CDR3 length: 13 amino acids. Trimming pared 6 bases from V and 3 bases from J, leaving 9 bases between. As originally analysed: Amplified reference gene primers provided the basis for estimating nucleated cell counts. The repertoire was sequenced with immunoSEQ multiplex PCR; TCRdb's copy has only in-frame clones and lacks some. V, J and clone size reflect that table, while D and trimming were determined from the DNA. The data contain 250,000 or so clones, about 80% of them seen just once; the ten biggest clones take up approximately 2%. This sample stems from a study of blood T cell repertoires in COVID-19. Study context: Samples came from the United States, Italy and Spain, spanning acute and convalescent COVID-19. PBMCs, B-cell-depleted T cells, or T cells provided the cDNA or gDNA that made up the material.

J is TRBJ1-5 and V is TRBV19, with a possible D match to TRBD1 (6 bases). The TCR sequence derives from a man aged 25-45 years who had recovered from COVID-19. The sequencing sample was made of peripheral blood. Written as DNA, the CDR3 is TGTGCCAGTAGCCGGGACACCAATCAGCCCCAGCATTTT. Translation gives CASSRDTNQPQHF.